This T cell receptor beta chain was sequenced for a study of T-cell reconstitution after alpha-beta-depleted transplantation in children. The CDR3 runs 13 residues. V was trimmed by 6 bases and J by 7 bases, leaving 10 bases between them. Germline V lookup: CDR1 LGHDT, CDR2 YNNKEL (reference sequence). This clonotype was found many times. Its antigen remains unknown. The TCRbeta library was prepared with unique molecular identifiers. TCRdb reanalysed the PCR reads using MiXCR and keeps one entry per CDR3 protein. The repertoire includes 85,000 to 120,000 distinct CDR3 sequences, around 7.8% of them detected once, and roughly 15% sits in the top ten. Findings and caveats of the study: Reportedly, alpha-beta T cells present about two months post-transplant originated from several hundred expanded clones of graft origin. Newly produced T cells mostly accounted for T-cell counts and diversity one year post-transplant.

The sample was PBMCs, taken before TCRalphabeta/CD19-depleted stem cell transplant. This clonotype was sampled from a boy younger than 10 with acute lymphoblastic leukemia, due to receive a stem cell transplant. The chain links TRBV3-1 to TRBJ1-6, with D possibly TRBD1 on 5 matching bases. The CDR3 protein is CASRGTGNSPLHF. CDR3 bases: TGTGCCAGCAGAGGGACGGGCAATTCACCCCTCCACTTT.